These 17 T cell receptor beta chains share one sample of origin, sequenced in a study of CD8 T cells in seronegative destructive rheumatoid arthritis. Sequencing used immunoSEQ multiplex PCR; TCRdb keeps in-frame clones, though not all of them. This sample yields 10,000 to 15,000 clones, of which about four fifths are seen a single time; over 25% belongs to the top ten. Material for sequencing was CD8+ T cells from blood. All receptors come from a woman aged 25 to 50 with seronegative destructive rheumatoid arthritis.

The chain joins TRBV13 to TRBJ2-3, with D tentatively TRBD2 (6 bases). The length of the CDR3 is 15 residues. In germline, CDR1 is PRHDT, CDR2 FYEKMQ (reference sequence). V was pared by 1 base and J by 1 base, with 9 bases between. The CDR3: CASSLVASGTDTQYF. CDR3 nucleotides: TGTGCCAGCAGCTTAGTGGCTAGCGGCACAGATACGCAGTATTTT.

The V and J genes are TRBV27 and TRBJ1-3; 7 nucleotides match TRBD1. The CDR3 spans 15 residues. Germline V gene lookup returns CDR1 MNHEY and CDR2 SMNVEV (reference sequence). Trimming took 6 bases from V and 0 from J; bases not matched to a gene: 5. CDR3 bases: TGTGCCAGCAGCTCACAGGGGTACTCTGGAAACACCATATATTTT. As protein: CASSSQGYSGNTIYF.

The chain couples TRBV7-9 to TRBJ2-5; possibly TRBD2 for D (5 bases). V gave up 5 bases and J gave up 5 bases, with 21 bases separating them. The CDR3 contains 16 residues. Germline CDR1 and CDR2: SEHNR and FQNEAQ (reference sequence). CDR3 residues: CASSPPGKMGGETQYF. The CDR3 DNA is TGTGCCAGCAGCCCCCCAGGCAAGATGGGCGGGGAGACCCAGTACTTC.

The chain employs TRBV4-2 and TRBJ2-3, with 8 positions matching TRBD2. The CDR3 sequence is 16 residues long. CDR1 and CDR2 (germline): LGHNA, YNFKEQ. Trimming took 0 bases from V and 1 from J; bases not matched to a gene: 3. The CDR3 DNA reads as TGTGCCAGCAGCCAAGAAGATAGCGGGGGCACAGATACGCAGTATTTT. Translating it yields CASSQEDSGGTDTQYF.

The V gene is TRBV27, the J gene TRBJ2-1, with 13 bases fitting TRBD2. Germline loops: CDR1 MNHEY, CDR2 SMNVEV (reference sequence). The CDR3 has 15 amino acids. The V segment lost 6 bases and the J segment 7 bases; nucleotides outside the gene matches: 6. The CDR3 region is CASSRGTSGANEQFF. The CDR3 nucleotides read TGTGCCAGCAGCCGCGGGACTAGCGGGGCTAATGAGCAGTTCTTC.

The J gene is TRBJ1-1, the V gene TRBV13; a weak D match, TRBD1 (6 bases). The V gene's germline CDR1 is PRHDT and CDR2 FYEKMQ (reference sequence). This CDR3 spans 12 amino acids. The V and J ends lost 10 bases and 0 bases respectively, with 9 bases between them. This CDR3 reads CATGQLNTEAFF. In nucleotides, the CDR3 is TGTGCCACAGGACAGCTGAACACTGAAGCTTTCTTT.

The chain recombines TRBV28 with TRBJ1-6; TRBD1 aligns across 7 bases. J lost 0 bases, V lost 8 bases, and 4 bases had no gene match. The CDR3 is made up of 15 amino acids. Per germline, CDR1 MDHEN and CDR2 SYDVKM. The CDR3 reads CASLRGNSYNSPLHF. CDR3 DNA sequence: TGTGCCAGCCTCAGGGGGAACTCCTATAATTCACCCCTCCACTTT.

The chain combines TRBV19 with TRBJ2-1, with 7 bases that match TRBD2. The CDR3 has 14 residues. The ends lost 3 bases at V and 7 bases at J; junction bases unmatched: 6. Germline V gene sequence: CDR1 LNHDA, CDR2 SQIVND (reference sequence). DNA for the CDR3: TGTGCCAGTAGTATCGGGGGGAGGGTAAATGAGCAGTTCTTC. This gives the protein CASSIGGRVNEQFF.

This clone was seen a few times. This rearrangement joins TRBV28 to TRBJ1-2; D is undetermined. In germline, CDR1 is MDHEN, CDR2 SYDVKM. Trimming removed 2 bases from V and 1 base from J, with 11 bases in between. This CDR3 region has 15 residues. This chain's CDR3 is CASSLPNPFNYGYTF. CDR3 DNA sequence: TGTGCCAGCAGTTTACCTAACCCCTTTAACTATGGCTACACCTTC.

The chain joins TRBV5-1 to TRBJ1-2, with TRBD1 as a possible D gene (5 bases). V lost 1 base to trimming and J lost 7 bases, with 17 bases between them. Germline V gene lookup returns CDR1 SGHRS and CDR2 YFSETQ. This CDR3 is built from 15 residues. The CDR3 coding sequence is TGCGCCAGCAGCTTGACGTCGGGGGGGGTAATTGGCTACACCTTC. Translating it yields CASSLTSGGVIGYTF.

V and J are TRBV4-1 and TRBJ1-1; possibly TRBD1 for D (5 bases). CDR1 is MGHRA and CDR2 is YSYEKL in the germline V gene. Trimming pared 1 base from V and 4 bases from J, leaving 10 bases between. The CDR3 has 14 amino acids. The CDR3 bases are TGCGCCAGCAGCCAAGGTCAGGGAACCACTGAAGCTTTCTTT. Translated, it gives CASSQGQGTTEAFF.

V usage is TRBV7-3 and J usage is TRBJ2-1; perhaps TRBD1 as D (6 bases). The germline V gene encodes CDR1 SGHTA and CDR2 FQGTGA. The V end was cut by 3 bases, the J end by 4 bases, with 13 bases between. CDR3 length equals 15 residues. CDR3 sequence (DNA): TGTGCCAGCAGCTTCGGGTCCACAGGGTACAATGAGCAGTTCTTC. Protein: CASSFGSTGYNEQFF.

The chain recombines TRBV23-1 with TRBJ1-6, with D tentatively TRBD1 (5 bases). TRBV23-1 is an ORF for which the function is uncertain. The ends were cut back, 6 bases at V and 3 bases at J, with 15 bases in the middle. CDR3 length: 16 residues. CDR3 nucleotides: TGCGCCAGCAGCCGGGGGGAACAGTTCTATAATTCACCCCTCCACTTT. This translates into CASSRGEQFYNSPLHF.

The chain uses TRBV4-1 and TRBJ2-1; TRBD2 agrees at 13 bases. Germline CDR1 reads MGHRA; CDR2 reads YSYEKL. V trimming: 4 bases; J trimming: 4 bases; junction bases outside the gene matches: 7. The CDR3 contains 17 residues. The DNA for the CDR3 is TGCGCCAGCAGCCTCCAGACTAGCGGGGGGTTTTACAATGAGCAGTTCTTC. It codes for CASSLQTSGGFYNEQFF.

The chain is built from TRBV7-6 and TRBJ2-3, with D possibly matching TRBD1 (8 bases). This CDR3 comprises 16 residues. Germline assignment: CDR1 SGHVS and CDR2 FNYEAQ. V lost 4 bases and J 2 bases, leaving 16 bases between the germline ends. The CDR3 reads CASSSPDRDYTDTQYF. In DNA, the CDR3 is TGTGCCAGCAGCTCGCCGGACAGGGACTACACAGATACGCAGTATTTT.

Here the CDR3 reads CASSFRGAGGNTEAFF. The DNA of the CDR3 is TGTGCCAGCAGCTTCCGGGGGGCCGGGGGGAACACTGAAGCTTTCTTT. The rearrangement links TRBV5-6 to TRBJ1-1, with D possibly TRBD1 on 6 matching bases. Germline loops: CDR1 SGHDT, CDR2 YYEEEE. Between the trimmed V and J ends, which lost 2 bases and 1 base, there was a span of 15 bases. CDR3 length equals 16 residues.

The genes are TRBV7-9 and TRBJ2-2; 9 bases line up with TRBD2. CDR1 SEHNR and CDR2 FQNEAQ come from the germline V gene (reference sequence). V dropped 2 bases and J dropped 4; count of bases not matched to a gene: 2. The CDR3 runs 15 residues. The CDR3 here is CASSLRLAVTGELFF. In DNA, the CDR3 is TGTGCCAGCAGCTTAAGACTAGCGGTCACCGGGGAGCTGTTTTTT.